This T cell receptor beta chain was obtained from a study of response to subunit inactivated influenza vaccine. Turning to this clonotype: Its target is not known.

One entry per CDR3 protein results from TCRdb running MiXCR on the RT-PCR reads. This sample carries about 540,000 distinct CDR3 sequences, approximately 22% of them seen once, and the ten largest clones take 2.5% to 3%. CDR3 length equals 16 residues. The V gene end was trimmed by 4 bases and the J gene end by 0 bases; junction bases not matched to a gene: 6. Germline CDR1 and CDR2: SGHTA and FQGTGA. Study-wide results and limits: The study's authors posited that every seasonal influenza vaccination enlists few new T cells.

These same records also appear under a second study, on T cells expressing NK-cell markers. That work states: UMI-tagged 5'RACE template switching yielded the TCR beta cDNA. Sorted CD3+CD56-NKG2C+, CD3+CD56+NKG2C+ and CD3+CD56+NKG2C- T cells supplied the TCR beta repertoires.

The sequenced sample was CD4+ T cells sorted from PBMCs, obtained 12 days after vaccination. The TCR comes from a man in his fifties who received an inactivated influenza vaccine. V is TRBV7-3 and J is TRBJ2-5; 9 bases match TRBD2. In DNA form, the CDR3 reads TGTGCCAGCAGCTCACTTAGCGGGAGCCACCAAGAGACCCAGTACTTC. The encoded protein is CASSSLSGSHQETQYF.